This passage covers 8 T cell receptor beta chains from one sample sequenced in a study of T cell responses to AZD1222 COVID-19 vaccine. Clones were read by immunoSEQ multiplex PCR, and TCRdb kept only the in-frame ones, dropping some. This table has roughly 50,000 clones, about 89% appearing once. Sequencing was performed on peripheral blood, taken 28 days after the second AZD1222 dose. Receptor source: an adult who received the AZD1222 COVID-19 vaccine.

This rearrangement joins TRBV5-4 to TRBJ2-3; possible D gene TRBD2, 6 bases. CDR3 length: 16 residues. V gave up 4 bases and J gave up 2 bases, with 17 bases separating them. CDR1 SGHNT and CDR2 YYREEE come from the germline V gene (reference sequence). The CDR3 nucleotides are TGTGCCAGCAGCCCCCGGGACTCTCGCTTCACAGATACGCAGTATTTT. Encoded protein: CASSPRDSRFTDTQYF. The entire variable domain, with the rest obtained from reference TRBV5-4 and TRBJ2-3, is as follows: ETGVTQSPTHLIKTRGQQVTLRCSSQSGHNTVSWYQQALGQGPQFIFQYYREEENGRGNFPPRFSGLQFPNYSSELNVNALELDDSALYLCASSPRDSRFTDTQYFGPGTRLTVL.

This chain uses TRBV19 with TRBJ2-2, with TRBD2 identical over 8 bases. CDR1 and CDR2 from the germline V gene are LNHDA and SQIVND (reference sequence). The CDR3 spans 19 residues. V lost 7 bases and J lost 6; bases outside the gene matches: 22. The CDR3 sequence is CASIPGGDGRARSAGELFF. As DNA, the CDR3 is TGTGCCAGTATTCCCGGTGGCGACGGGAGGGCCCGTAGCGCCGGGGAGCTGTTTTTT.

Here the CDR3 reads CASSLGGRGDTQYF. CDR3 sequence (DNA): TGTGCCAGCAGTTTGGGCGGGAGGGGAGATACGCAGTATTTT. V is TRBV27 and J is TRBJ2-3; 9 nucleotides agree with TRBD2. The germline gives CDR1 MNHEY, CDR2 SMNVEV (reference sequence). The V and J ends lost 3 bases and 5 bases, in that order; junction bases with no gene match: 3. CDR3 size: 14 residues.

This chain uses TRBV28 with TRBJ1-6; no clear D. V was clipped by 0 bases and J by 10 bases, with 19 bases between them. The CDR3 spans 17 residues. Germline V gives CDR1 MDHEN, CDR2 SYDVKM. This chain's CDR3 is CASSLWSHSVDRSPLHF. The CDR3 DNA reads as TGTGCCAGCAGTTTATGGTCCCACTCCGTCGATCGGTCACCCCTCCACTTT.

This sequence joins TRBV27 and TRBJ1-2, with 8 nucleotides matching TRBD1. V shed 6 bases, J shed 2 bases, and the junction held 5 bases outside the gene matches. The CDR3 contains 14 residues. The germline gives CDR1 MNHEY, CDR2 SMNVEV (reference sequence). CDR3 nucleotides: TGTGCCAGCAGCCAGGGGACAGGCAACTATGGCTACACCTTC. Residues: CASSQGTGNYGYTF.

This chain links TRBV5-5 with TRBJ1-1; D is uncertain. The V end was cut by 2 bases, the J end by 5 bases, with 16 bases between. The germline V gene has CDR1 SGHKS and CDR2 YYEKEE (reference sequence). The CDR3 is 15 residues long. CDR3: CASSFDTTGGTEAFF. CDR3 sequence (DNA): TGTGCCAGCAGCTTTGACACGACCGGAGGGACTGAAGCTTTCTTT.

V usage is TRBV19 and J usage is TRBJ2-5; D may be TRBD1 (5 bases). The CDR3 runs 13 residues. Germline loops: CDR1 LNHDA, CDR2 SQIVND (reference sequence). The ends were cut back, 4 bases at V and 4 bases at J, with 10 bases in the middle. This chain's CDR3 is CASSTGQGETQYF. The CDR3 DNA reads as TGTGCCAGTAGTACAGGGCAGGGAGAGACCCAGTACTTC.

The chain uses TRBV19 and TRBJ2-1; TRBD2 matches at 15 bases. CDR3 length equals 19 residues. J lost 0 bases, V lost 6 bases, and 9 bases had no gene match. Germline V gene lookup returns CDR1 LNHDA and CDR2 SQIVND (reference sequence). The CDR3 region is CASSSGLAGGLSSYNEQFF. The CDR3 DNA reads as TGTGCCAGTAGCTCGGGACTAGCGGGGGGATTAAGCTCCTACAATGAGCAGTTCTTC. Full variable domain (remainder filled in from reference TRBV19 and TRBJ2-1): DGGITQSPKYLFRKEGQNVTLSCEQNLNHDAMYWYRQDPGQGLRLIYYSQIVNDFQKGDIAEGYSVSREKKESFPLTVTSAQKNPTAFYLCASSSGLAGGLSSYNEQFFGPGTRLTVL.